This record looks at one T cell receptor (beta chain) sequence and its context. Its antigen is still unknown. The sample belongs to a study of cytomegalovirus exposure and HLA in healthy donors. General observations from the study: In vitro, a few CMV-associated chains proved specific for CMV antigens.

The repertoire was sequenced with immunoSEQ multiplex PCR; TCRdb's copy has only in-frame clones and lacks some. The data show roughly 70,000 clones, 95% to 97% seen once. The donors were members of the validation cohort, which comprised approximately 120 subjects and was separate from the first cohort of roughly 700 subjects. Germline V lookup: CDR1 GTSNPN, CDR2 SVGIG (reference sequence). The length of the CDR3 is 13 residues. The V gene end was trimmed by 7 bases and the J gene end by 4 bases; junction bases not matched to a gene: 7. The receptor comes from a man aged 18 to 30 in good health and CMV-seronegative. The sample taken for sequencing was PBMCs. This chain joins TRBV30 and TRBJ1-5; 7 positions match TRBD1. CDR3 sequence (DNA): TGTGCCTATCAGGGGGGCGGGAATCAGCCCCAGCATTTT. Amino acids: CAYQGGGNQPQHF.